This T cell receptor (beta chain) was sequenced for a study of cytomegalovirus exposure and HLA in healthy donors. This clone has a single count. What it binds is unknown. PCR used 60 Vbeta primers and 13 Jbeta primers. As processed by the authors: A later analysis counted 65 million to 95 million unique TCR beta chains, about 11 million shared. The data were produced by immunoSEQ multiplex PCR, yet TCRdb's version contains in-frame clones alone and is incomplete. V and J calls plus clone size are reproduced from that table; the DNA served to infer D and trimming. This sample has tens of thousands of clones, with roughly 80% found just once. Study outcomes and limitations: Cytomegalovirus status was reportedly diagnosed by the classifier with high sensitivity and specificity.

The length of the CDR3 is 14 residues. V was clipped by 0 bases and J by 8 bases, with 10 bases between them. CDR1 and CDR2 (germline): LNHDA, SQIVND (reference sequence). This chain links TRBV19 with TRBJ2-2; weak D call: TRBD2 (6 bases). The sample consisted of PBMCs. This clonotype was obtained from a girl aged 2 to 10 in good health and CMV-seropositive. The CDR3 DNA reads TGTGCCAGTAGTATAGAATGGGGAGGTGGGGAGCTGTTTTTT. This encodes CASSIEWGGGELFF.